These T cell receptor beta chains were read from a single sample in a study of T-cell memory formation after mild COVID-19. TCRdb used MiXCR to reprocess the 5' RACE reads, holding one entry per CDR3 protein. Counted here are around 150,000 distinct CDR3 sequences, 25% to 40% occurring once; the ten biggest clones make up approximately 12%. The specimen was PBMCs or a T cell subset sorted from them (not recorded which). These receptors all stem from an adult woman who had mild COVID-19 (a few samples of this study predate the infection). Cell type and time point are not known. Each CDR3 is given with its conserved first and last residue. The D gene is left open where the match is weak. Clone size is not always given. Where it is, it says once, few, many or a class for expanded clones.

CDR3: CASSLGQGFSPLHF; DNA: TGTGCCAGCAGCTTAGGACAGGGTTTTTCACCCCTCCACTTT; D: TRBD1; V: TRBV7-9; J: TRBJ1-6; size: few
CDR3: CSVGQSAYGYTF; DNA: TGCAGCGTTGGACAGTCTGCATATGGCTACACCTTC; D: -; V: TRBV29-1; J: TRBJ1-2; size: few
CDR3: CASSLEWENNEQFF; DNA: TGCGCCAGCAGCTTGGAATGGGAAAACAATGAGCAGTTCTTC; D: -; V: TRBV5-1; J: TRBJ2-1; size: -
CDR3: CASSPIAGGPNEDEQFF; DNA: TGTGCCAGCAGTCCCATAGCGGGGGGCCCTAACGAGGATGAGCAGTTCTTC; D: TRBD2; V: TRBV12-3/TRBV12-4; J: TRBJ2-1; size: few
CDR3: CASSLGRNRGSPLHF; DNA: TGCGCCAGCAGCTTGGGACGGAACCGGGGTTCACCCCTCCACTTT; D: -; V: TRBV5-1; J: TRBJ1-6; size: few
CDR3: CASSLAVTTEQYF; DNA: TGTGCCAGCAGCTTAGCCGTTACCACCGAGCAGTACTTC; D: -; V: TRBV7-2; J: TRBJ2-7; size: few
CDR3: CASSQTSGSRPTGELFF; DNA: TGTGCCAGCAGCCAGACTAGCGGGAGTCGGCCCACCGGGGAGCTGTTTTTT; D: TRBD2; V: TRBV7-9; J: TRBJ2-2; size: few
CDR3: CATMGLRNEQFF; DNA: TGTGCCACCATGGGACTGCGGAATGAGCAGTTCTTC; D: -; V: TRBV24-1; J: TRBJ2-1; size: -
CDR3: CASSLRREETQYF; DNA: TGTGCCAGCAGCTTAAGGCGGGAAGAGACCCAGTACTTC; D: -; V: TRBV7-3; J: TRBJ2-5; size: few
CDR3: CASTQGQVGYYGYTF; DNA: TGTGCCAGCACTCAGGGACAGGTCGGGTACTATGGCTACACCTTC; D: TRBD1; V: TRBV3-1; J: TRBJ1-2; size: few
CDR3: CASSFRASRDTEAFF; DNA: TGTGCCAGCAGCTTTCGAGCGTCCCGGGACACTGAAGCTTTCTTT; D: -; V: TRBV11-2; J: TRBJ1-1; size: -
CDR3: CSATGREGDTQYF; DNA: TGCAGTGCCACAGGCAGGGAGGGAGATACGCAGTATTTT; D: TRBD2; V: TRBV20-1; J: TRBJ2-3; size: few
CDR3: CATRGDSSYNEQFF; DNA: TGTGCCACCAGGGGGGATAGCTCCTACAATGAGCAGTTCTTC; D: -; V: TRBV24-1; J: TRBJ2-1; size: few
CDR3: CASSAARSGTDNEKLFF; DNA: TGTGCCAGCAGCGCAGCCCGCTCCGGGACAGACAATGAAAAACTGTTTTTT; D: TRBD1; V: TRBV9; J: TRBJ1-4; size: few
CDR3: CASSSLLAGGATDTQYF; DNA: TGTGCCAGCAGCTCTCTACTAGCGGGGGGTGCGACAGATACGCAGTATTTT; D: TRBD2; V: TRBV7-8; J: TRBJ2-3; size: few
CDR3: CASSPVRVEAFF; DNA: TGTGCCAGCAGCCCAGTTCGGGTTGAAGCTTTCTTT; D: -; V: TRBV7-9; J: TRBJ1-1; size: -
CDR3: CASGTGTSGTPSTDTQYF; DNA: TGTGCTAGTGGAACTGGGACTAGCGGGACGCCAAGCACAGATACGCAGTATTTT; D: TRBD2; V: TRBV12-5; J: TRBJ2-3; size: -
CDR3: CASSNPGQSSYEQYF; DNA: TGTGCCAGCAGCAACCCGGGACAGAGCTCCTACGAGCAGTACTTC; D: TRBD1; V: TRBV12-3/TRBV12-4; J: TRBJ2-7; size: -
CDR3: CASSLDGVSWGQPNYGYTF; DNA: TGTGCCAGCAGCTTAGACGGGGTCTCGTGGGGCCAACCTAACTATGGCTACACCTTC; D: -; V: TRBV7-9; J: TRBJ1-2; size: few
CDR3: CASRREVSSEQYF; DNA: TGTGCCAGCAGGAGGGAGGTCAGCAGCGAGCAGTACTTC; D: -; V: TRBV7-9; J: TRBJ2-7; size: -
CDR3: CASNPADFYEQYF; DNA: TGTGCCAGCAATCCAGCGGATTTTTACGAGCAGTACTTC; D: -; V: TRBV6-2/TRBV6-3; J: TRBJ2-7; size: few
CDR3: CASSPGLASGDTDTQYF; DNA: TGTGCCAGCAGCCCCGGTCTGGCTAGCGGGGACACAGATACGCAGTATTTT; D: TRBD2; V: TRBV7-3; J: TRBJ2-3; size: -
CDR3: CASSQTGPSTDTQYF; DNA: TGCGCCAGCAGCCAGACAGGGCCCAGCACAGATACGCAGTATTTT; D: TRBD1; V: TRBV4-1; J: TRBJ2-3; size: -
CDR3: CASSPNLAKNIQYF; DNA: TGTGCCAGCAGCCCAAATCTAGCCAAAAACATTCAGTACTTC; D: -; V: TRBV12-3/TRBV12-4; J: TRBJ2-4; size: -